The clone carrying this T cell receptor beta chain has at least ten counts. Its antigen is undetermined. V lost 6 bases to trimming and J lost 0 bases, with 12 bases between them. The CDR3 is 15 amino acids. Per the germline V gene, CDR1 is SGHTA and CDR2 is FQGTGA. Building of the TCR beta libraries involved iRepertoire HTBI primers and Arm-PCR of CDR3 regions. TCRdb itself ran the multiplex PCR reads through MiXCR, one entry per CDR3 protein. The repertoire includes roughly 400,000 distinct CDR3 sequences, approximately 16% of them detected once, and approximately 7.8% sits in the top ten. Time point here: newly diagnosed GD, antithyroid drugs for less than 3 months. RNA from PBMCs was the source of the TCR library. Staff drew approximately 9.9 milliliters of peripheral blood into EDTA tubes. This sample is part of a study of regulatory T cells in long-lasting Graves disease. Broader study findings: Those with persistent Graves' had less TCR diversity than newly diagnosed patients.

This sample was shared with a second study, whose subject was T cells in Graves' hyperthyroidism and ophthalmopathy. This second report adds: Clinical symptoms, serum thyroxine, TRAb, thyroid ultrasound and orbital computed tomography established diagnosis. TCR CDR3 underwent first-round RT-PCR with the HTBI primer set.

The TCR sequence derives from a middle-aged woman with Graves disease. The sequenced sample was peripheral blood mononuclear cells (PBMCs), obtained at new diagnosis, from a patient treated with antithyroid drugs. V and J are TRBV7-3 and TRBJ2-1; the D gene is possibly TRBD1 (6 bases). The CDR3 region has the DNA TGTGCCAGCAGTAACACAGGGAACTCCTACAATGAGCAGTTCTTC. Amino acid sequence: CASSNTGNSYNEQFF.